This TCR beta chain came from a study of blood T cell repertoires in COVID-19 (dated by TCRdb to the early 2020s). About the full investigation: Collaborator samples came from the United States, Italy and Spain and covered acute and convalescent phases of COVID-19. The material from the prospective study consisted of cDNA or gDNA derived from T cells, B-cell-depleted T cells, or PBMCs. Subjects who had been exposed to COVID-19, were actively infected with it, or had recovered from it provided the deeply sampled blood TCRbeta repertoires that made up the dataset. The repertoires were released in a freely available public database intended as a resource for research on the immune response to SARS-CoV-2. Samples were obtained from the ongoing ImmuneRACE study (first 160 participants) and from over a thousand subjects provided by 6 global collaborators. A de-identified subject ID, COVID-19 status, age in years and sex were almost always included in the sample metadata. HLA class I and class II types, where available, came from metadata supplied by the sample provider rather than from assay-based typing.

The CDR3 runs 14 amino acids, cysteine and phenylalanine included. Only CDR3 DNA remains: 42 bases, in frame from the first base. The germline V gene sets CDR1 to SGHVS and CDR2 to FNYEAQ. Trimming removed 7 bases from V and 9 bases from J; the gene matches leave 11 bases unexplained. The collaborating institutions used their own protocols to collect whole blood in K2EDTA tubes. For TCRbeta analysis, collaborators shipped samples in one of three forms: frozen whole blood, isolated PBMCs, or DNA extracted from either of those sample types. TCRbeta CDR3 regions were amplified from genomic DNA using the immunoSEQ Assay, a bias-controlled multiplex PCR. The published analysis was carried out like this. The number of nucleated cells in each sample was estimated by amplification of reference gene primers within the assay. To quantify the absolute abundance of each unique TCRbeta CDR3 rearrangement, sequence reads were collapsed and filtered. For each sample, productive Simpson clonality was calculated as the square root of Simpson's diversity index over productive rearrangements. Sourced from immuneACCESS, this table was stored by TCRdb with only in-frame sequences that have V and J called. A share of the clones is absent; for the studies checked, an unresolved V gene accounts for under half, and the remainder has no known explanation. Clone size and V and J calls were adopted from that table, with D and trimming inferred from the DNA. Present in this sample are 300,000 to 450,000 clones, about 80% of which were seen just once. The ten largest clones represent more than 0.95% of the sample.

Study-level results and caveats: The amount of clinical and demographic metadata varied by source and participant and was provided uncurated.

As to this clone: The target of this receptor is not known. No much larger clonotype is one base removed from it; base qualities were not supplied.

The clonotype comes from a human donor with acute or convalescent COVID-19. The donor label of this sample is uncertain. Sequencing used peripheral blood. Recombination joined TRBV7-6 with TRBJ1-4; the central 7 bases match TRBD1. The CDR3 loop reads CASTSPRTGQKLFF. The DNA is as follows: TGTGCCAGCACCTCCCCCAGGACAGGTCAAAAACTGTTTTTT.